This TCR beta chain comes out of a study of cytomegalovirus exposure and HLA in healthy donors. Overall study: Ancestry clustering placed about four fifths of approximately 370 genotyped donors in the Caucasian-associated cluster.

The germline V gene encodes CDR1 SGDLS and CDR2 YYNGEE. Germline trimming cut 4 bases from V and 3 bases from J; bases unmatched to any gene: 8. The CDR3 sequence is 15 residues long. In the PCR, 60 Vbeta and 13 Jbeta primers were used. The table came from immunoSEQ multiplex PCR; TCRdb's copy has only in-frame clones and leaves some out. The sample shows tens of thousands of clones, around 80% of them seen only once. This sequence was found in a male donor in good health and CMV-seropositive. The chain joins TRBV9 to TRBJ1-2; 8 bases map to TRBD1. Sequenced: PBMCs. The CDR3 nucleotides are TGTGCCAGCAGCCCGACCGGGACAGGTGACTATGGCTACACCTTC. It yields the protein CASSPTGTGDYGYTF. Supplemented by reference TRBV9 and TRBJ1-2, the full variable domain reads DSGVTQTPKHLITATGQRVTLRCSPRSGDLSVYWYQQSLDQGLQFLIQYYNGEERAKGNILERFSAQQFPDLHSELNLSSLELGDSALYFCASSPTGTGDYGYTFGSGTRLTVV.